Each of the 7 T cell receptor beta chains below was sequenced from the same sample in a study of blood T cell repertoires in COVID-19. Sequenced by immunoSEQ multiplex PCR; TCRdb stores in-frame clones only, minus some. The sample yields 250,000 to 300,000 clones, nearly 90% seen once. Sequenced input: PBMCs or T cells enriched from blood (not recorded which). Source of these receptors: a woman aged 55-69 years who had recovered from COVID-19.

This clone was observed once. The rearrangement uses TRBV7-3 and TRBJ2-1, with TRBD2 identical over 11 bases. The CDR3 has 15 amino acids. Germline values: CDR1 SGHTA, CDR2 FQGTGA. The J segment lost 7 bases and the V segment lost 2 bases, leaving 4 bases of the junction unmatched. CDR3 sequence (DNA): TGTGCCAGCAGCTTACTAGCGGGGGGTCATAATGAGCAGTTCTTC. Translation gives CASSLLAGGHNEQFF. Drawing the rest from reference TRBV7-3 and TRBJ2-1, the complete variable domain is GAGVSQTPSNKVTEKGKYVELRCDPISGHTALYWYRQSLGQGPEFLIYFQGTGAADDSGLPNDRFFAVRPEGSVSTLKIQRTERGDSAVYLCASSLLAGGHNEQFFGPGTRLTVL.

J is TRBJ2-3 and V is TRBV19; 8 bases line up with TRBD1. Trimming cost V 10 bases and J 4 bases; bases outside gene matches: 7. Germline CDR1 reads LNHDA; CDR2 reads SQIVND (reference sequence). The CDR3 extends over 13 amino acids. The CDR3 region has the DNA TGTGCCACCAGACAGGGGTACGCAGATACGCAGTATTTT. This gives the protein CATRQGYADTQYF.

The V gene is TRBV28, the J gene TRBJ1-6; 8 nucleotides agree with TRBD1. V lost 5 bases, J lost 0 bases, and 3 bases stayed unmatched. There are 16 residues in the CDR3. In germline, CDR1 is MDHEN, CDR2 SYDVKM. The CDR3 sequence is CASSQDRVSYNSPLHF. DNA of the CDR3: TGTGCCAGCAGTCAGGACAGGGTCTCCTATAATTCACCCCTCCACTTT.

This chain connects TRBV5-8 to TRBJ1-2; 10 positions agree with TRBD1. The CDR3 spans 15 residues. The ends lost 3 bases at V and 4 bases at J; junction bases unmatched: 6. The V gene's germline CDR1 is SGHTS and CDR2 YDEGEE. CDR3 coding DNA: TGTGCCAGCAGCTCGACAGGGGGCGACTCCTATGGCTACACCTTC. It yields the protein CASSSTGGDSYGYTF.

The chain recombines TRBV11-2 with TRBJ1-1; D might be TRBD1 (6 bases). The V end lost 5 bases, the J end lost 5 bases, and 12 bases lay between the germline ends. CDR1 and CDR2 (germline): SGHAT, FQNNGV. The CDR3 is 13 residues long. The CDR3 DNA sequence: TGTGCCAGCAGCGCCCACAGGGATACTGAAGCTTTCTTT. Translating it yields CASSAHRDTEAFF.

The genes are TRBV9 and TRBJ1-5; D possibly corresponds to TRBD1 (6 bases). Germline V gene data show CDR1 as SGDLS and CDR2 as YYNGEE. The length of the CDR3 is 14 residues. V lost 3 bases to trimming and J lost 4 bases, with 11 bases between them. The CDR3 sequence: CASSAGQLNQPQHF. DNA of the CDR3: TGTGCCAGCAGCGCTGGACAGCTAAATCAGCCCCAGCATTTT.

J is TRBJ2-2 and V is TRBV19, with a tentative D call TRBD2 (5 bases). CDR1 LNHDA and CDR2 SQIVND come from the germline V gene (reference sequence). The CDR3 sequence is 14 residues long. V lost 6 bases, J lost 6 bases, and 14 bases lay in between. CDR3 in amino acids: CASSGDKSPGELFF. CDR3 sequence (DNA): TGTGCCAGTAGCGGGGATAAGAGTCCCGGGGAGCTGTTTTTT.